The rows below give T cell receptor beta chains drawn from one sample of a study of T cells in tuberculosis. Measured with immunoSEQ multiplex PCR; TCRdb has only the in-frame clones, and not every one. In the table there are 35,000 to 45,000 clones, approximately 95% of which are singletons. This sample comprised PBMCs, obtained at tuberculosis diagnosis. The receptors here all came from an adult with tuberculosis. Each CDR3 is given with its conserved first and last residue. The D gene is left open where the match is weak. Some rows have no size entry. The others give once, few or many, or a class for an expanded clone.

size,J,D,V,CDR3,DNA
.,TRBJ2-3,TRBD1,TRBV2,CASALDRTYTDTQYF,TGTGCCAGCGCCCTGGACAGGACATACACAGATACGCAGTATTTT
.,TRBJ1-4,TRBD1,TRBV2,CASSGTGSEKLFF,TGTGCCAGCAGTGGGACAGGGTCCGAAAAACTGTTTTTT
.,TRBJ2-3,TRBD2,TRBV5-6,CASSLLASGRINTDTQYF,TGTGCCAGCAGCTTGCTCGCTAGCGGGCGCATCAACACAGATACGCAGTATTTT
once,TRBJ1-2,.,TRBV6-5,CASRGRDGYGYTF,TGTGCCAGCAGAGGGCGGGACGGCTATGGCTACACCTTC
.,TRBJ2-5,TRBD2,TRBV27,CASSFSGGPGQETQYF,TGTGCCAGCAGCTTTAGCGGGGGGCCCGGCCAAGAGACCCAGTACTTC
.,TRBJ2-2,.,TRBV11-2,CASSRQQGGTGELFF,TGTGCCAGCAGCCGTCAACAGGGAGGGACCGGGGAGCTGTTTTTT
.,TRBJ1-4,.,TRBV2,CASSPRGNEKLFF,TGTGCCAGCAGTCCCAGGGGAAATGAAAAACTGTTTTTT
.,TRBJ2-2,TRBD2,TRBV9,CASSILAGANTGELFF,TGTGCCAGCAGCATTCTAGCGGGGGCGAACACCGGGGAGCTGTTTTTT
.,TRBJ1-2,.,TRBV2,CASSPLGGGYTF,TGTGCCAGCAGTCCCTTGGGGGGTGGCTACACCTTC
.,TRBJ1-6,.,TRBV15,CATSSRGSPLHF,TGTGCCACCAGCAGCAGGGGTTCACCCCTCCACTTT
.,TRBJ1-3,TRBD1,TRBV11-2,CASSRQGAIGNTIYF,TGTGCCAGCAGCCGACAGGGGGCTATTGGAAACACCATATATTTT
.,TRBJ2-7,.,TRBV18,CASSQKGTIEVVQYF,TGTGCCAGCTCACAAAAAGGGACAATCGAAGTCGTGCAGTACTTC
few,TRBJ2-3,.,TRBV6-5,CASRDWGTDTQYF,TGTGCCAGCAGGGACTGGGGCACAGATACGCAGTATTTT
.,TRBJ2-3,.,TRBV5-8,CASSPRKASSTDTQYF,TGTGCCAGCAGCCCCAGGAAGGCGTCTAGCACAGATACGCAGTATTTT
.,TRBJ2-1,TRBD1,TRBV5-1,CASSLTTGPVANEQFF,TGCGCCAGCAGCCTGACGACAGGGCCCGTGGCGAATGAGCAGTTCTTC
.,TRBJ1-1,TRBD1,TRBV5-1,CASSRQGGTEAFF,TGCGCCAGCAGTCGTCAGGGGGGCACTGAAGCTTTCTTT
.,TRBJ1-2,TRBD1,TRBV28,CASSSTGVPGYTF,TGTGCCAGCAGTTCTACAGGGGTTCCGGGCTACACCTTC
.,TRBJ2-1,.,TRBV5-5,CASSQGQSNEQFF,TGTGCCAGCAGCCAGGGACAAAGCAATGAGCAGTTCTTC
.,TRBJ2-2,TRBD1,TRBV6-4,CASSGTGTGELFF,TGTGCCAGCAGTGGGACAGGGACCGGGGAGCTGTTTTTT
.,TRBJ1-6,.,TRBV15,CATSRDLGGTKNSPLHF,TGTGCCACCAGCAGAGATCTTGGGGGGACGAAAAATTCACCCCTCCACTTT
once,TRBJ2-5,TRBD1,TRBV5-1,CASSRDREETQYF,TGCGCCAGCAGTCGGGACAGAGAAGAGACCCAGTACTTC
.,TRBJ1-1,.,TRBV27,CASSFLGQRNTEAFF,TGTGCCAGCAGTTTCCTAGGACAAAGGAACACTGAAGCTTTCTTT
.,TRBJ2-5,TRBD1,TRBV6-1,CASSITGDQETQYF,TGTGCCAGCAGCATCACAGGGGACCAAGAGACCCAGTACTTC
.,TRBJ1-1,.,TRBV4-1,CASSRPGGSTEAFF,TGCGCCAGCAGTCGTCCGGGGGGGTCCACTGAAGCTTTCTTT
.,TRBJ1-1,.,TRBV30,CAWRMGGNTEAFF,TGTGCCTGGAGAATGGGGGGGAACACTGAAGCTTTCTTT
once,TRBJ2-1,.,TRBV6-1,CASSEVWGLMYNEQFF,TGTGCCAGCAGTGAAGTTTGGGGGCTCATGTACAATGAGCAGTTCTTC
.,TRBJ2-7,TRBD1,TRBV15,CATSRNTGTGLISYEQYF,TGTGCCACCAGCAGAAATACCGGGACAGGACTAATCTCCTACGAGCAGTACTTC
once,TRBJ1-2,.,TRBV6-5,CASSSLVVAEGYTF,TGTGCCAGCAGTTCCCTGGTGGTAGCGGAGGGCTACACCTTC
.,TRBJ1-1,TRBD1,TRBV4-1,CASRTDRANRNTEAFF,TGCGCCAGCAGAACCGACAGGGCTAATAGGAACACTGAAGCTTTCTTT
.,TRBJ2-1,.,TRBV6-5,CASSIVSDNEQFF,TGTGCCAGCTCGATCGTATCGGACAATGAGCAGTTCTTC
.,TRBJ2-3,.,TRBV6-5,CASSPRAPVPQYF,TGTGCCAGCAGTCCCCGAGCGCCGGTGCCGCAGTATTTT
.,TRBJ1-1,.,TRBV28,CASSPGGPNTEAFF,TGTGCCAGCAGCCCGGGGGGGCCGAACACTGAAGCTTTCTTT
once,TRBJ2-7,TRBD1,TRBV5-6,CASSLAGGAGSYEQYF,TGTGCCAGCAGCTTGGCAGGGGGCGCTGGGTCCTACGAGCAGTACTTC
.,TRBJ1-3,.,TRBV19,CASSEFSGNTIYF,TGTGCCAGTAGCGAGTTCTCTGGAAACACCATATATTTT
.,TRBJ1-5,TRBD1,TRBV30,CAWSGSPGQGYQPQHF,TGTGCCTGGAGTGGCTCCCCGGGACAGGGGTATCAGCCCCAGCATTTT
.,TRBJ2-4,.,TRBV5-4,CASSLDSNIQYF,TGTGCCAGCAGCTTGGACTCAAACATTCAGTACTTC
.,TRBJ2-1,.,TRBV27,CASTNSRRGRGNEQFF,TGTGCCAGCACTAACAGCCGGAGGGGGAGGGGCAATGAGCAGTTCTTC
.,TRBJ2-5,.,TRBV25-1,CASSEWAQVQETQYF,TGTGCCAGCAGTGAATGGGCACAGGTACAAGAGACCCAGTACTTC
.,TRBJ1-2,.,TRBV30,CAWRILTVNYGYTF,TGTGCCTGGAGGATTCTTACAGTCAACTATGGCTACACCTTC
few,TRBJ2-3,.,TRBV5-1,CASSLEPRAGTDTQYF,TGCGCCAGCAGCTTGGAGCCCAGGGCTGGAACAGATACGCAGTATTTT
.,TRBJ2-1,TRBD2,TRBV7-7,CASSSGGPNEQFF,TGTGCCAGCAGTTCGGGGGGGCCCAATGAGCAGTTCTTC
.,TRBJ2-1,.,TRBV19,CASSVLVHYDEQFF,TGTGCCAGTAGTGTACTAGTTCACTACGATGAGCAGTTCTTC
.,TRBJ2-6,.,TRBV19,CASRRQAATGANVLTF,TGTGCCAGTAGGCGACAGGCTGCAACTGGGGCCAACGTCCTGACTTTC
.,TRBJ2-2,.,TRBV19,CASSRIDGDTGELFF,TGTGCCAGTAGTCGGATCGACGGGGACACCGGGGAGCTGTTTTTT
.,TRBJ1-2,.,TRBV6-5,CASRPPGAANYGYTF,TGTGCCAGCAGACCCCCTGGGGCAGCTAACTATGGCTACACCTTC
.,TRBJ2-7,TRBD1,TRBV4-2,CASSQTPGQGTYEQYF,TGTGCCAGCAGCCAAACCCCGGGACAGGGCACCTACGAGCAGTACTTC
.,TRBJ2-1,.,TRBV7-2,CASSLGRSPPEQFF,TGTGCCAGCAGCTTAGGCAGGTCGCCCCCTGAGCAGTTCTTC
.,TRBJ1-3,.,TRBV6-5,CASSSTENTIYF,TGTGCCAGCAGTTCAACTGAAAACACCATATATTTT
.,TRBJ2-7,TRBD1,TRBV6-4,CASSVDRGYEQYF,TGTGCCAGCAGTGTCGACAGGGGCTACGAGCAGTACTTC
.,TRBJ1-2,.,TRBV7-2,CASSLRQLINYGYTF,TGTGCCAGCAGCTTAAGACAGCTAATTAACTATGGCTACACCTTC
.,TRBJ2-7,TRBD1,TRBV18,CASSPVTGGVEQYF,TGTGCCAGCTCACCAGTAACAGGGGGTGTCGAGCAGTACTTC
.,TRBJ2-7,TRBD1,TRBV14,CASSRLGQGDYEQYF,TGTGCCAGCAGCCGCCTAGGACAGGGGGACTACGAGCAGTACTTC
.,TRBJ1-3,.,TRBV29-1,CSVSHRGAGGNTIYF,TGCAGCGTTTCTCATCGCGGGGCGGGTGGAAACACCATATATTTT